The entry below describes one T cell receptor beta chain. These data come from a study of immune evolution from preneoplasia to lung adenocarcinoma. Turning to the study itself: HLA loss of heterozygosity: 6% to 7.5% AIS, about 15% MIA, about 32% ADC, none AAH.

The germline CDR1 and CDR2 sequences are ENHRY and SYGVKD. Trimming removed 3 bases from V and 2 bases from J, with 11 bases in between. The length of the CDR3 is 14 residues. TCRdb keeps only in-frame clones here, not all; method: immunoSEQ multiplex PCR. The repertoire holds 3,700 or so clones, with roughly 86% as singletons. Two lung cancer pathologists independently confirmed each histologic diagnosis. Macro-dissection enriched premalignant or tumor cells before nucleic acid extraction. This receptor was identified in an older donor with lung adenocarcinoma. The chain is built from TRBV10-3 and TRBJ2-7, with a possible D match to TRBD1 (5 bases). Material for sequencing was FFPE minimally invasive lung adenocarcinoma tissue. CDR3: CAISEVQAAYEQYF. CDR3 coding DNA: TGTGCCATCAGTGAAGTACAGGCCGCCTACGAGCAGTACTTC.